The entry that follows covers one TCR beta chain sequence. This entry is derived from a study of blood T cell repertoires in COVID-19. About the research overall: The samples span acute and convalescent COVID-19 from the United States, Italy and Spain. T cells, B-cell-depleted T cells, or PBMCs supplied cDNA or gDNA.

V dropped 0 bases and J dropped 2 bases, with 11 bases sitting between them. The CDR3 length is 15 residues. Germline lookup yields CDR1 MNHEY and CDR2 SMNVEV (reference sequence). In the original analysis: Reference gene primer amplification gave nucleated cell count estimates. Sequencing was performed with immunoSEQ multiplex PCR; in TCRdb, only in-frame clones are kept and a portion is missing. V and J calls and clone size are those listed in that table; D and trimming were worked out from the DNA. The sample lists roughly 100,000 clones, 85% to 90% seen once, with 6.5% to 9.5% in the top ten. Sequenced: peripheral blood. The receptor's source is a woman in her sixties or seventies with acute or convalescent COVID-19. The chain carries TRBV27 and TRBJ2-7, with a weak D call TRBD2 (5 bases). The CDR3 DNA sequence: TGTGCCAGCAGTTTATCGGCCGGGATCCCCTACGAGCAGTACTTC. This translates into CASSLSAGIPYEQYF.